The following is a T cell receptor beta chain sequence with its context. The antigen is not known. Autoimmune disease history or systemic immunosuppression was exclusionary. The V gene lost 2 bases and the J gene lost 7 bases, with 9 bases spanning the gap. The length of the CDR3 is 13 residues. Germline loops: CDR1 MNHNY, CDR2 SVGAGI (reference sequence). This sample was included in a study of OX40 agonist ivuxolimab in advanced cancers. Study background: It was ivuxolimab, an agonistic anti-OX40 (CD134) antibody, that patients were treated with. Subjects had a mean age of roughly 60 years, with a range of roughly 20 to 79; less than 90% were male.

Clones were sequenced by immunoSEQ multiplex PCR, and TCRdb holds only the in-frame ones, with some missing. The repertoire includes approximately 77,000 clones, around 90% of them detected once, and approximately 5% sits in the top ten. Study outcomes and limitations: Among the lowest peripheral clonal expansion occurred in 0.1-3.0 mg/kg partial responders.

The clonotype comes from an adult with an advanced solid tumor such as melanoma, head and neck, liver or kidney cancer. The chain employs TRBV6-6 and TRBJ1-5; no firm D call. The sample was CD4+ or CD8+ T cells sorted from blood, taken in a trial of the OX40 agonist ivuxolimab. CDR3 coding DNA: TGTGCCAGCAGTTACGCGCGGGGACAGCCCCAGCATTTT. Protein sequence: CASSYARGQPQHF.